This TCR beta chain was sequenced for a study of immune cell composition in non-small cell lung cancer. TCRdb's copy holds only in-frame clones and misses some; the assay was immunoSEQ multiplex PCR. Of around 2,300 clones listed, around 81% are singletons. DNA was extracted from unsorted cell suspensions stored frozen. The CDR3 covers 15 residues. With V trimmed by 3 bases and J by 2 bases, 7 bases remained unmatched. Germline V CDR1 and CDR2: SQVTM, ANQGSEA. A remark on this clone: The antigen is not known.

Study conclusions and caveats: In adenocarcinoma, maximal tumour-associated clone frequency tracked TIL tumour reactivity. Tumour-associated clones >0.5% occurred in approximately 32% of adenocarcinomas, under 85% of squamous. Tumour TCR-beta clonality was not significantly tied to smoking pack-years.

This sequence was found in a human donor with non-small cell lung cancer. The sequenced sample was lung tumor tissue. The chain carries TRBV29-1 and TRBJ2-1; 7 positions agree with TRBD2. The CDR3 protein is CSVDGLAETYNEQFF. The CDR3 DNA is TGCAGCGTTGATGGCCTAGCGGAGACCTACAATGAGCAGTTCTTC.